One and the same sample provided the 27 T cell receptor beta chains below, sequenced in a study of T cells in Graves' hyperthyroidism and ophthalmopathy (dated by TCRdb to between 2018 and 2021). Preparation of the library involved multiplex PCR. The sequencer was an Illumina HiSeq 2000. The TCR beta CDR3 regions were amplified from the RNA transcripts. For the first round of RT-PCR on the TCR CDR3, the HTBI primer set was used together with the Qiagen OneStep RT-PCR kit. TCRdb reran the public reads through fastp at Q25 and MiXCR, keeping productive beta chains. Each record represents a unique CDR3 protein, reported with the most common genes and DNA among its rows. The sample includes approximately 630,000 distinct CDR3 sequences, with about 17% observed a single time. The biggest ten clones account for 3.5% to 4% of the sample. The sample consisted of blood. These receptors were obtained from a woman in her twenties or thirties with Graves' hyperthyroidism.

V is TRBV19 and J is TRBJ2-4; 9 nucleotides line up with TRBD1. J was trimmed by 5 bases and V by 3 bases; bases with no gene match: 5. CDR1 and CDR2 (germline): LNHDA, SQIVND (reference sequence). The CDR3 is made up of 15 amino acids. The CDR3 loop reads CASSMGTGQENIQYF. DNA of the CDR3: TGTGCCAGTAGTATGGGGACAGGGCAGGAAAACATTCAGTACTTC.

The DNA for the CDR3 is TGCGCCAGCAGCGGTGGTTCTGAAGCTTTCTTT. Translated: CASSGGSEAFF. This chain joins TRBV5-1 and TRBJ1-1; D not resolved. Germline V CDR1 and CDR2: SGHRS, YFSETQ. The CDR3 loop spans 11 amino acids. V was clipped by 4 bases and J by 6 bases, with 7 bases between them.

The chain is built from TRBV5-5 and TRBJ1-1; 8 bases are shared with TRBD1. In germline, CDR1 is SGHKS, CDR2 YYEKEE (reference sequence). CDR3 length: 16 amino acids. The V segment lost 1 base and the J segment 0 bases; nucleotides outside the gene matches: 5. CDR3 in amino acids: CASSLSGQGVNTEAFF. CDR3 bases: TGTGCCAGCAGCTTGTCCGGACAGGGAGTGAACACTGAAGCTTTCTTT.

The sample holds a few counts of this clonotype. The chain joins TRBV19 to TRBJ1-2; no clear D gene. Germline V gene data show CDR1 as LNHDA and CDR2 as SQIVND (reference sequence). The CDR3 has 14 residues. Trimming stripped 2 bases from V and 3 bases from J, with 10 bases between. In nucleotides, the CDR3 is TGTGCCAGTAGTATATTCGGGGAGGACTATGGCTACACCTTC. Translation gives CASSIFGEDYGYTF.

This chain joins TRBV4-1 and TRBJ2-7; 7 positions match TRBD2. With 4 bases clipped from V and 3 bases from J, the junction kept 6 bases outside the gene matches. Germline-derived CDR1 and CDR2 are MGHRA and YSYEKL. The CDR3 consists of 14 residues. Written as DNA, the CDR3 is TGCGCCAGCAGCCCTTCAGCGGGACTCTACGAGCAGTACTTC. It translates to CASSPSAGLYEQYF.

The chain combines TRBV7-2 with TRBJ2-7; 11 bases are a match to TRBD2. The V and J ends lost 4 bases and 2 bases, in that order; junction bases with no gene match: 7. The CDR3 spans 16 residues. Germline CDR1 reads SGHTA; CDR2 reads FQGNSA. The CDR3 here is CASSSILAGGAYEQYF. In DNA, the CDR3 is TGTGCCAGCAGCTCTATTCTAGCGGGAGGAGCCTACGAGCAGTACTTC.

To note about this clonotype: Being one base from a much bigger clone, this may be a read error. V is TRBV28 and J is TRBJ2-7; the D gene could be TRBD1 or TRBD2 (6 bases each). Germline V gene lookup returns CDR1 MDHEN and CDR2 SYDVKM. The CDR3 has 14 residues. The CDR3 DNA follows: TGTGCCAGCACCCATCGGAGGGGGAATTACGAGCAGAACTTC. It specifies CASTHRRGNYEQNF.

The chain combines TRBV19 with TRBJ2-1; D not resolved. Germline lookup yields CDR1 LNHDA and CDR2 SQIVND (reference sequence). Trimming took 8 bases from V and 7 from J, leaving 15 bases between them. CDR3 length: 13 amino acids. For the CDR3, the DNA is TGTGCCAGTTTCTCCGCGGCCGAGAATGAGCAGTTCTTC. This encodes CASFSAAENEQFF.

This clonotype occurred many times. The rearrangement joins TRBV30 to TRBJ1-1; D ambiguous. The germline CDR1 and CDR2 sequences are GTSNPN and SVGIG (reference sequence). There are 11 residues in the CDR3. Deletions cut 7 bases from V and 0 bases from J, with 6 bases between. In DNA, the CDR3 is TGTGCCTCACAAGTGAACACTGAAGCTTTCTTT. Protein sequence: CASQVNTEAFF.

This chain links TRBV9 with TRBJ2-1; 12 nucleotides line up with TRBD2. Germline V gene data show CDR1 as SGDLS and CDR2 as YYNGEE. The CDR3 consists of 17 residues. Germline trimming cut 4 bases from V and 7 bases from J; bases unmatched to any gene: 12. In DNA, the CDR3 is TGTGCCAGCAGCTTCCTCCCGACTAGCGGGAGAGGTAATGAGCAGTTCTTC. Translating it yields CASSFLPTSGRGNEQFF. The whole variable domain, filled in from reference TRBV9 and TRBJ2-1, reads DSGVTQTPKHLITATGQRVTLRCSPRSGDLSVYWYQQSLDQGLQFLIQYYNGEERAKGNILERFSAQQFPDLHSELNLSSLELGDSALYFCASSFLPTSGRGNEQFFGPGTRLTVL.

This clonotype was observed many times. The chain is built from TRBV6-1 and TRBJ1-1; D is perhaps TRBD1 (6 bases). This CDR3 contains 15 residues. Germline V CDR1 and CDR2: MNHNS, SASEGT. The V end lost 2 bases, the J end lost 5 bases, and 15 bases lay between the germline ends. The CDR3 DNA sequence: TGTGCCAGCAGTGAATGGGGGGCGCCGGGAACTGAAGCTTTCTTT. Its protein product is CASSEWGAPGTEAFF.

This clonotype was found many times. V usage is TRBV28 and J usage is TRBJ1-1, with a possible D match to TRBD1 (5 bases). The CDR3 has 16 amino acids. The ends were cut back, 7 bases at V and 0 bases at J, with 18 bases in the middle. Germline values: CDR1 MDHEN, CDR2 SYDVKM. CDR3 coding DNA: TGTGCCAGCAACGAATTGGGGCGGGGGATGAACACTGAAGCTTTCTTT. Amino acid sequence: CASNELGRGMNTEAFF. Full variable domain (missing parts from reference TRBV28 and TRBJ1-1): DVKVTQSSRYLVKRTGEKVFLECVQDMDHENMFWYRQDPGLGLRLIYFSYDVKMKEKGDIPEGYSVSREKKERFSLILESASTNQTSMYLCASNELGRGMNTEAFFGQGTRLTVV.

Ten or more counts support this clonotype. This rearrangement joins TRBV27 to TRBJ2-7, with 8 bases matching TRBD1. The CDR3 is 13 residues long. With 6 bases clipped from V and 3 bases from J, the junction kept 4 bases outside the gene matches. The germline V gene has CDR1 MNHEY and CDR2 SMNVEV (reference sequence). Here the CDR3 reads CASSPGTGYEQYF. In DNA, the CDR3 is TGTGCCAGCAGCCCCGGGACAGGCTACGAGCAGTACTTC.

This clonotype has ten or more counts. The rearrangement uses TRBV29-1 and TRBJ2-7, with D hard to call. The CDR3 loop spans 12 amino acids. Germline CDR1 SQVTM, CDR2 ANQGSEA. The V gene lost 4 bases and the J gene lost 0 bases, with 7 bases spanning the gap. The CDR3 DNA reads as TGCAGCGTTGGACACAGCTCCTACGAGCAGTACTTC. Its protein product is CSVGHSSYEQYF.

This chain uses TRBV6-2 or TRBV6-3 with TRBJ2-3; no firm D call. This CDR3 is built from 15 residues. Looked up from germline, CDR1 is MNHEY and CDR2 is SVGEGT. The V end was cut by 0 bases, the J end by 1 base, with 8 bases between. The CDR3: CASSYSSAGTDTQYF. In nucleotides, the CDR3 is TGTGCCAGCAGTTACTCGAGTGCGGGCACAGATACGCAGTATTTT.

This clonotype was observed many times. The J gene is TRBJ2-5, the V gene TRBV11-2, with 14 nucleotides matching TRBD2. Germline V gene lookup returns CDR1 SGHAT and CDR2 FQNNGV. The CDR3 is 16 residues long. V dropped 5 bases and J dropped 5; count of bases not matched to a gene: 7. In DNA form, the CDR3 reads TGTGCCAGCAGCGGGGGGACTAGCGGGAGTATGGAGACCCAGTACTTC. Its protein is CASSGGTSGSMETQYF. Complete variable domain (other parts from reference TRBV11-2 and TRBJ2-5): EAGVAQSPRYKIIEKRQSVAFWCNPISGHATLYWYQQILGQGPKLLIQFQNNGVVDDSQLPKDRFSAERLKGVDSTLKIQPAKLEDSAVYLCASSGGTSGSMETQYFGPGTRLLVL.

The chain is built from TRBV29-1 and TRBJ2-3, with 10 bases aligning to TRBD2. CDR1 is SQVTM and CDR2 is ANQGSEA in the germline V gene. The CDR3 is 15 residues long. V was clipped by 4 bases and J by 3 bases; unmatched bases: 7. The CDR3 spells CSVALAGEVTDTQYF. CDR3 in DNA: TGCAGCGTTGCTCTAGCGGGAGAAGTGACAGATACGCAGTATTTT.

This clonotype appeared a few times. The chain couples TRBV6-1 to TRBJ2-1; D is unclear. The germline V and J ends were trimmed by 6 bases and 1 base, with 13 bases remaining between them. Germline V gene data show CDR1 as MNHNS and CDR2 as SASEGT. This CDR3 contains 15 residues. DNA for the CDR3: TGTGCCAGCAGGGGCCTTGAGAGGTCCTACAATGAGCAGTTCTTC. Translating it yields CASRGLERSYNEQFF.

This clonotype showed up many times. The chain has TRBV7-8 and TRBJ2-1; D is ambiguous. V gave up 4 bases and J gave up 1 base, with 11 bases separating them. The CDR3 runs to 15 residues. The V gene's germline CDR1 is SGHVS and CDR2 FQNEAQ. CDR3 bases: TGTGCCAGCAGCTCCCTTCTAGGGTCCTACAATGAGCAGTTCTTC. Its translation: CASSSLLGSYNEQFF.

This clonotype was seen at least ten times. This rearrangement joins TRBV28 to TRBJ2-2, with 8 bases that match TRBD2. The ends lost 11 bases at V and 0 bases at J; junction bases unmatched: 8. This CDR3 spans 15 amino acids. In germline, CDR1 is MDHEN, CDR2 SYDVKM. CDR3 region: CAGNPGGANTGELFF. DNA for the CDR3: TGTGCCGGCAACCCGGGGGGGGCGAACACCGGGGAGCTGTTTTTT.

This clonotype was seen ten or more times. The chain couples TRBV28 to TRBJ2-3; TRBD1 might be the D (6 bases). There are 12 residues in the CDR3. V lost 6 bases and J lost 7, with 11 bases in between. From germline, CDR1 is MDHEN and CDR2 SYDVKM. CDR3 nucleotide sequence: TGTGCCAGCAGCCGGACAGCCTATACGCAGTATTTT. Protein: CASSRTAYTQYF. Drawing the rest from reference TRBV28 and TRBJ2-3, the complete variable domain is DVKVTQSSRYLVKRTGEKVFLECVQDMDHENMFWYRQDPGLGLRLIYFSYDVKMKEKGDIPEGYSVSREKKERFSLILESASTNQTSMYLCASSRTAYTQYFGPGTRLTVL.

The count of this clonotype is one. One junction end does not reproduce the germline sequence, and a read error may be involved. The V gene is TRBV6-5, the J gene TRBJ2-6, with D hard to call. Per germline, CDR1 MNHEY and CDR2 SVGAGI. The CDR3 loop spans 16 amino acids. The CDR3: CASGYAGYSGANVLTF. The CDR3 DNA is TGTGCCAGCGGTTACGCAGGTTACTCTGGGGCCAACGTCCTGACTTTC.

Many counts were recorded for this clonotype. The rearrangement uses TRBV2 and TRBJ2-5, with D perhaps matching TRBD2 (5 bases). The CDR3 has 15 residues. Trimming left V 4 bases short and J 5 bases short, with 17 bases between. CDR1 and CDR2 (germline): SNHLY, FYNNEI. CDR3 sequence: CASSVRGAGGETQYF. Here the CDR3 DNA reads TGTGCCAGCAGTGTCCGGGGAGCCGGCGGCGAGACCCAGTACTTC.

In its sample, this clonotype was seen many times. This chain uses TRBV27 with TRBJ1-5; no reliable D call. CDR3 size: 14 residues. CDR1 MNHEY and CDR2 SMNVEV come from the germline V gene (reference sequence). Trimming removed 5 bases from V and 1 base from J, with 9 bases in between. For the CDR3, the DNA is TGTGCCAGCAGTCACACAGCAAGCAATCAGCCCCAGCATTTT. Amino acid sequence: CASSHTASNQPQHF.

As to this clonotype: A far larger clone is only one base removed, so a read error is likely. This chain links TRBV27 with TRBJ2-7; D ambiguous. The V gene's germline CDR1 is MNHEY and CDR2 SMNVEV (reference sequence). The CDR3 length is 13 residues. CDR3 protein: CVSSLAPTYEQYF. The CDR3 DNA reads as TGTGTCAGCAGTTTGGCGCCTACCTACGAGCAGTACTTC.

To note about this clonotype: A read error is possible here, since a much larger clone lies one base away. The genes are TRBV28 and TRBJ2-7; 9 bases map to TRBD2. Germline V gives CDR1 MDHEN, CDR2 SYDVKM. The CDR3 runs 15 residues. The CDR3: CAGSLLREGSYEQYF. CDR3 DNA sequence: TGTGCCGGCAGTTTATTGCGGGAGGGCTCCTACGAGCAGTACTTC.

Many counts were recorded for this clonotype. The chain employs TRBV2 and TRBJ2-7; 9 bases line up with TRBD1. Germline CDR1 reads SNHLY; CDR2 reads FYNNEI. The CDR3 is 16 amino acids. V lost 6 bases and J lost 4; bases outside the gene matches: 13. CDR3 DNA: TGTGCCAGCAGGCGGTTCCTGGACAGGGGTATATACGAGCAGTACTTC. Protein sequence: CASRRFLDRGIYEQYF.